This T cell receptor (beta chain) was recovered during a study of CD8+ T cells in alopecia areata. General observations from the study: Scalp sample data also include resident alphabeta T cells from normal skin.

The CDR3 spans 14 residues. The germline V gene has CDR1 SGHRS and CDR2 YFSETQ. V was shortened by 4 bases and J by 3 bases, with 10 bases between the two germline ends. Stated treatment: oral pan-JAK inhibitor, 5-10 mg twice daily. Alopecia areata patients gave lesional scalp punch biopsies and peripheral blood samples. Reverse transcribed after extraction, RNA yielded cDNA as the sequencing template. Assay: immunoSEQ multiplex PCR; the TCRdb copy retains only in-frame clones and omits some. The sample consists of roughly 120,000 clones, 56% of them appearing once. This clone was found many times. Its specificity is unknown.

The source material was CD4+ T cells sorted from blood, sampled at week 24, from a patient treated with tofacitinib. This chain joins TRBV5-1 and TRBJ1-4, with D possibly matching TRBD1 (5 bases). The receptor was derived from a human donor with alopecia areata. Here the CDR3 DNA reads TGCGCCAGCAGCCAAGACAGCTCTAATGAAAAACTGTTTTTT. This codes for CASSQDSSNEKLFF.